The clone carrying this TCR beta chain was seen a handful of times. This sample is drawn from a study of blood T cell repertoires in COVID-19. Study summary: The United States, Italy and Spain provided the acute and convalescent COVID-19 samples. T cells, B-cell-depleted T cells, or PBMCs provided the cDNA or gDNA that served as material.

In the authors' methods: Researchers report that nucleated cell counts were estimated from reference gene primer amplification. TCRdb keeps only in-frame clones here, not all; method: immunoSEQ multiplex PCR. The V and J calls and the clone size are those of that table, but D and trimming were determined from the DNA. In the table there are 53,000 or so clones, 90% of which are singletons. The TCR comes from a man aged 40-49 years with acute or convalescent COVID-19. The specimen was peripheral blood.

The DNA of the CDR3 is TGCGCCAGCAGCTTGGTGGGGACAGGGGGAGGGACTGAAGCTTTCTTT. It is translated as CASSLVGTGGGTEAFF. The chain combines TRBV5-1 with TRBJ1-1; 11 nucleotides line up with TRBD1. The CDR3 spans 16 residues. The V gene's germline CDR1 is SGHRS and CDR2 YFSETQ. V lost 0 bases to trimming and J lost 5 bases; unmatched junction nucleotides: 6.